The 22 T cell receptor beta chains below were found in one sample sequenced in a study of blood T cells in healthy people across ages. Next came a second PCR, run for 7 to 11 cycles, which used a sample-barcoded 5' primer along with a J-beta primer mix. Via MiXCR, TCRdb re-called the 5' RACE reads, giving one row per CDR3 protein. The sample yields 1 million or so distinct CDR3 sequences, almost 25% seen once. This sample also appeared in a second study, on T cells of mothers and their children.

Material: blood. All receptors derive from a girl aged 2 to 9 in good health.

This clonotype was found a few times. V usage is TRBV7-9 and J usage is TRBJ2-3, with TRBD1 matching over 8 bases. J gave up 1 base and V 8 bases, and 14 bases lay outside the gene matches. The length of the CDR3 is 17 residues. The germline V gene encodes CDR1 SEHNR and CDR2 FQNEAQ (reference sequence). Written as DNA, the CDR3 is TGTGCCAGCCCTCTGGCCAGTTCAGGGGGCGGCACAGATACGCAGTATTTT. This sequence encodes CASPLASSGGGTDTQYF.

The J gene is TRBJ1-1, the V gene TRBV5-1; tentatively, D is TRBD1 (5 bases). The CDR3 is made up of 15 amino acids. V shed 2 bases and J shed 0 bases, with 11 bases lying between them. Germline V gene lookup returns CDR1 SGHRS and CDR2 YFSETQ. As DNA, the CDR3 is TGCGCCAGCAGCTTTGTCGGGGGTCTGAACACTGAAGCTTTCTTT. Translated: CASSFVGGLNTEAFF. The full variable domain, completed using reference TRBV5-1 and TRBJ1-1, is KAGVTQTPRYLIKTRGQQVTLSCSPISGHRSVSWYQQTPGQGLQFLFEYFSETQRNKGNFPGRFSGRQFSNSRSEMNVSTLELGDSALYLCASSFVGGLNTEAFFGQGTRLTVV.

The table lists this clonotype with a few counts. This chain uses TRBV12-3 or TRBV12-4 with TRBJ2-2; the D is unclear. The length of the CDR3 is 14 residues. Trimming removed 3 bases at V and 6 bases at J, with 11 bases between. In DNA form, the CDR3 reads TGTGCCAGCAGTTTCTCTGACGTCCCCGGGGAGCTGTTTTTT. This sequence encodes CASSFSDVPGELFF.

This clonotype was seen a handful of times. The chain links TRBV6-5 to TRBJ2-2; 14 nucleotides align to TRBD2. The CDR3 covers 18 residues. Germline V gene sequence: CDR1 MNHEY, CDR2 SVGAGI. Trimming at V came to 1 base and at J to 4 bases, leaving 5 bases not matched to a gene. The CDR3, as DNA: TGTGCCAGCAGTTACTGGACTAGCGGGGGGCCCAGCACCGGGGAGCTGTTTTTT. It encodes CASSYWTSGGPSTGELFF.

The chain couples TRBV29-1 to TRBJ2-7; D unresolved. Trimming stripped 5 bases from V and 0 bases from J, with 5 bases between. The CDR3 has 11 amino acids. Germline values: CDR1 SQVTM, CDR2 ANQGSEA. This CDR3 is CSVKNSYEQYF. CDR3 DNA: TGCAGCGTTAAGAACTCCTACGAGCAGTACTTC.

The chain links TRBV7-8 to TRBJ1-2; D unresolved. This CDR3 is 13 amino acids long. V was trimmed by 3 bases and J by 6 bases, leaving 11 bases between them. Germline V lookup: CDR1 SGHVS, CDR2 FQNEAQ. The CDR3 region has the DNA TGTGCCAGCAGCTTTCAGAGAACTAATGGCTACACCTTC. This gives the protein CASSFQRTNGYTF.

The chain carries TRBV4-1 and TRBJ2-3, with D tentatively TRBD2 (5 bases). The CDR3 spans 16 residues. CDR1 is MGHRA, CDR2 YSYEKL, per germline. Trimming took off 4 bases at V and 2 bases at J, with 16 bases between the two ends. The CDR3 nucleotides read TGCGCCAGCAGCCGATTCCTAGCCGAATTCACAGATACGCAGTATTTT. Its translation: CASSRFLAEFTDTQYF.

This chain joins TRBV12-3 or TRBV12-4 and TRBJ1-4; D is possibly TRBD1 (5 bases). The CDR3 length is 13 residues. The ends were cut back, 9 bases at V and 10 bases at J, with 18 bases in the middle. The CDR3 bases are TGTGCCAGTAACTCCAACGAGAGGGGAAAACTGTTTTTT. Its protein is CASNSNERGKLFF.

This clonotype occurred a few times. A much more abundant neighbour one base away suggests this may be a read error. The chain uses TRBV7-3 and TRBJ2-3; weak D call: TRBD2 (6 bases). In germline, CDR1 is SGHTA, CDR2 FQGTGA. This CDR3 is 15 amino acids long. V was pared by 0 bases and J by 6 bases, with 13 bases between. The CDR3 sequence is CASSLTAGRMDTQYF. In nucleotides, the CDR3 is TGTGCCAGCAGCTTAACGGCGGGAAGGATGGATACGCAGTATTTT.

This clonotype occurred many times. This sequence joins TRBV10-1 and TRBJ2-1; 8 bases are shared with TRBD1. Trimming at V came to 4 bases and at J to 7 bases, leaving 15 bases not matched to a gene. From germline, CDR1 is WNHNN and CDR2 SYGVQD (reference sequence). The CDR3 covers 17 residues. This chain's CDR3 is CASSGSAGGGTMNEQFF. Here the CDR3 DNA reads TGCGCCAGCAGTGGAAGTGCAGGGGGCGGAACCATGAATGAGCAGTTCTTC.

The rearrangement uses TRBV20-1 and TRBJ2-3, with TRBD1 matching over 9 bases. The CDR3 loop spans 16 amino acids. Germline V gene data show CDR1 as DFQATT and CDR2 as SNEGSKA (reference sequence). J was trimmed by 4 bases and V by 6 bases; bases with no gene match: 14. In DNA form, the CDR3 reads TGCAGTGCGGGCCGGGACAGGGTTTTAGGAGCAGATACGCAGTATTTT. Translation gives CSAGRDRVLGADTQYF.

The rearrangement uses TRBV20-1 and TRBJ2-1, with TRBD1 as a possible D gene (7 bases). Trimming left V 7 bases short and J 5 bases short, with 12 bases between. Per germline, CDR1 DFQATT and CDR2 SNEGSKA (reference sequence). The CDR3 has 12 amino acids. CDR3 sequence (DNA): TGCAGTGTTCAGGGGGGCCACAATGAGCAGTTCTTC. Translating gives CSVQGGHNEQFF.

This chain connects TRBV5-1 to TRBJ2-1, with 9 bases lining up with TRBD2. CDR1 and CDR2 from the germline V gene are SGHRS and YFSETQ. With V trimmed by 4 bases and J by 3 bases, 20 bases remained unmatched. This CDR3 contains 20 residues. CDR3 DNA sequence: TGCGCCAGCAGCCCCTATAGCAGCGGGGGGCCTGTGGGGGGCTACAATGAGCAGTTCTTC. It is translated as CASSPYSSGGPVGGYNEQFF.

This clonotype was picked up many times. The V gene is TRBV4-1, the J gene TRBJ2-5, with 10 bases matching TRBD1. With the DNA end fitting TRBJ2-7 better, the J assignment may be wrong. Germline V gene lookup returns CDR1 MGHRA and CDR2 YSYEKL. The CDR3 contains 15 residues. CDR3 bases: TGCGCCAGCAGCCCCGGCGGGACAGGGGACTACGAGCAGTACTTC. It yields the protein CASSPGGTGDYEQYF.

The chain links TRBV18 to TRBJ2-1; TRBD1 matches at 8 bases. Per the germline V gene, CDR1 is KGHSH and CDR2 is LQKENI. This CDR3 is 17 amino acids long. V was pared by 2 bases and J by 4 bases, with 10 bases of the junction left unmatched. The CDR3 region has the DNA TGTGCCAGCTCACCAGCAGATAGGACAGGGATTTACAATGAGCAGTTCTTC. Encoded protein: CASSPADRTGIYNEQFF.

This clonotype was observed a few times. V gene TRBV5-1 combines with J gene TRBJ1-2; D is unclear. V lost 0 bases to trimming and J lost 5 bases, with 8 bases between them. CDR3 length: 13 residues. Germline lookup yields CDR1 SGHRS and CDR2 YFSETQ. The CDR3 region is CASSLEPPYGYTF. The CDR3 DNA follows: TGCGCCAGCAGCTTGGAACCGCCTTATGGCTACACCTTC. Supplemented by reference TRBV5-1 and TRBJ1-2, the full variable domain reads KAGVTQTPRYLIKTRGQQVTLSCSPISGHRSVSWYQQTPGQGLQFLFEYFSETQRNKGNFPGRFSGRQFSNSRSEMNVSTLELGDSALYLCASSLEPPYGYTFGSGTRLTVV.

This clonotype occurred a few times. The chain recombines TRBV19 with TRBJ2-5; 7 nucleotides align to TRBD2. CDR3 length: 15 residues. CDR1 is LNHDA and CDR2 is SQIVND in the germline V gene (reference sequence). The J segment lost 1 base and the V segment lost 10 bases, leaving 12 bases of the junction unmatched. CDR3 in DNA: TGTGCCACCAACCCAACCGGGACTATCCAAGAGACCCAGTACTTC. It codes for CATNPTGTIQETQYF.

The rearrangement links TRBV5-1 to TRBJ1-1; tentatively, D is TRBD1 (5 bases). V lost 3 bases, J lost 5 bases, and 17 bases lay in between. The CDR3 length is 15 residues. Germline loops: CDR1 SGHRS, CDR2 YFSETQ. CDR3 DNA: TGCGCCAGCAGCTCGCTTGGTGGGGGTGGAACTGAAGCTTTCTTT. Its protein is CASSSLGGGGTEAFF.

V usage is TRBV12-5 and J usage is TRBJ1-2; no clear D. V shed 6 bases and J shed 5 bases, with 7 bases lying between them. In germline, CDR1 is LGHNT, CDR2 FRNRAP. The CDR3 loop spans 11 amino acids. CDR3 loop: CASGPEYGYTF. CDR3 coding DNA: TGTGCTAGTGGCCCCGAATATGGCTACACCTTC. The entire variable domain, with the rest obtained from reference TRBV12-5 and TRBJ1-2, is as follows: DARVTQTPRHKVTEMGQEVTMRCQPILGHNTVFWYRQTMMQGLELLAYFRNRAPLDDSGMPKDRFSAEMPDATLATLKIQPSEPRDSAVYFCASGPEYGYTFGSGTRLTVV.

There are a few counts of this clonotype. The chain links TRBV12-3 or TRBV12-4 to TRBJ2-5; maybe TRBD2 (6 bases). The CDR3 loop spans 14 amino acids. With 5 bases removed from V and 5 bases from J, the gap between germline ends came to 15 bases. In DNA form, the CDR3 reads TGTGCCAGCAGTAGCGGGTTGCTCCGGGAGACCCAGTACTTC. Protein sequence: CASSSGLLRETQYF.

This clonotype turned up a few times. The V call is TRBV9, the J call TRBJ2-2; 10 bases line up with TRBD2. The CDR3 is 16 residues long. CDR1 SGDLS and CDR2 YYNGEE come from the germline V gene. Trimming at V came to 2 bases and at J to 4 bases, leaving 5 bases not matched to a gene. CDR3 region: CASSVSSGGVTGELFF. As DNA, the CDR3 is TGTGCCAGCAGCGTGTCTAGCGGGGGAGTCACCGGGGAGCTGTTTTTT.

This clonotype showed up just a few times. V usage is TRBV3-1 and J usage is TRBJ1-4; tentatively, D is TRBD1 (6 bases). V shed 4 bases and J shed 8 bases, with 11 bases lying between them. Germline CDR1 LGHDT, CDR2 YNNKEL (reference sequence). The CDR3 is made up of 13 amino acids. The DNA of the CDR3 is TGTGCCAGCAGCCCTAGAGGACAGGAAAAACTGTTTTTT. Translating it yields CASSPRGQEKLFF.